The sequence of this T cell receptor (beta chain) was determined in a study of CD8 T cells in ankylosing spondylitis. Study-wide results and limits: For ankylosing spondylitis blood, a TCR beta motif of about 8 highly homologous variants appeared characteristic. Past research had described some motif variants in reactive arthritis synovial fluid and blood.

This clonotype was found a few times. Its specificity is unknown. The germline gene is not matched at one end of the junction; a read error may be the cause. The authors made TCR beta libraries by quantitative 5'-RACE with molecular barcodes. MiXCR, run by TCRdb on the 5' RACE reads, gives a single entry per CDR3 protein. Counted here are about 330,000 distinct CDR3 sequences, roughly 8% occurring once; the ten biggest clones make up 14% to 15%. Germline assignment: CDR1 MNHNS and CDR2 SASEGT. This CDR3 is 14 amino acids long. The sequence was collected from a male donor with ankylosing spondylitis. Input material: blood, either unsorted or a sorted T cell fraction (not recorded which). The chain carries TRBV6-1 and TRBJ1-1; the D gene is possibly TRBD1 (5 bases). The CDR3 loop reads CASREGTAGTEAFF. CDR3 coding DNA: TGTGCCAGCAGAGAAGGGACCGCCGGAACTGAAGCTTTCTTT.